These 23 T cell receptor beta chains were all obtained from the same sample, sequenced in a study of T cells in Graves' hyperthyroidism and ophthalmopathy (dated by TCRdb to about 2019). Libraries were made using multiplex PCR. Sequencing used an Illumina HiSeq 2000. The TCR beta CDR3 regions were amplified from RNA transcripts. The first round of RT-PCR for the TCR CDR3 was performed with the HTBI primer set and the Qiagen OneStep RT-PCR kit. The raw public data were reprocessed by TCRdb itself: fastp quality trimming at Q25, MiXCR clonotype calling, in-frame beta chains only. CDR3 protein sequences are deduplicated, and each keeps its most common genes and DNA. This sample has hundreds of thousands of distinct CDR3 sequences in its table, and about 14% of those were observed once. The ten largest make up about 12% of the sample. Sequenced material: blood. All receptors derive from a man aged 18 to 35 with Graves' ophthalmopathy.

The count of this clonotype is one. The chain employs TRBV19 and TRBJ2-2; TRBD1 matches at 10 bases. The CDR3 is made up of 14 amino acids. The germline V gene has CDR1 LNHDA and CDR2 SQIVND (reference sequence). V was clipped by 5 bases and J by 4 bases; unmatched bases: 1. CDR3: CASSGTGVTGELFF. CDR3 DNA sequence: TGTGCCAGTAGTGGGACAGGGGTCACCGGGGAGCTGTTTTTT.

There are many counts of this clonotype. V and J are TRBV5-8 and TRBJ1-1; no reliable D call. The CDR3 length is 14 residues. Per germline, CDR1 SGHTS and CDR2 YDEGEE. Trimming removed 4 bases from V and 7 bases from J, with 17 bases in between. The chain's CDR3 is CASSPTTVRSEAFF. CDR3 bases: TGTGCCAGCAGCCCCACAACGGTGAGGAGTGAAGCTTTCTTT. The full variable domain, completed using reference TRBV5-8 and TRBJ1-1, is EAGVTQSPTHLIKTRGQQATLRCSPISGHTSVYWYQQALGLGLQFLLWYDEGEERNRGNFPPRFSGRQFPNYSSELNVNALELEDSALYLCASSPTTVRSEAFFGQGTRLTVV.

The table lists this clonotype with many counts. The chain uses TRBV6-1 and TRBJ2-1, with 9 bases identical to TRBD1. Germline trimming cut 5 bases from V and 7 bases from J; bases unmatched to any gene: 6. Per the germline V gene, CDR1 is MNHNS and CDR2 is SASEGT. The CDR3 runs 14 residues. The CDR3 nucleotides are TGTGCCAGCAGTTCTCCGACAGGGGGGAATGAGCAGTTCTTC. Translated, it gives CASSSPTGGNEQFF.

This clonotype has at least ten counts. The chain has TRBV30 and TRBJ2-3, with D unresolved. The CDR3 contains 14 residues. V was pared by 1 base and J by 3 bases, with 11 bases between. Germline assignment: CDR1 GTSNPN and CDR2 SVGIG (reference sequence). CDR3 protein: CAWSGPSKTDTQYF. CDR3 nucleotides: TGTGCCTGGAGTGGTCCATCAAAAACAGATACGCAGTATTTT.

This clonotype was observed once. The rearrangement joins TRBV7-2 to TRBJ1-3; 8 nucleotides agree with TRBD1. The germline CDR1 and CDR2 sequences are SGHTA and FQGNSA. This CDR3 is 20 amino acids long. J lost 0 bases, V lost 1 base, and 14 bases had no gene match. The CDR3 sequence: CASSLGTGRTYESSGNTIYF. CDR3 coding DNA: TGTGCCAGCAGCTTAGGGACAGGGCGCACTTACGAGAGCTCTGGAAACACCATATATTTT.

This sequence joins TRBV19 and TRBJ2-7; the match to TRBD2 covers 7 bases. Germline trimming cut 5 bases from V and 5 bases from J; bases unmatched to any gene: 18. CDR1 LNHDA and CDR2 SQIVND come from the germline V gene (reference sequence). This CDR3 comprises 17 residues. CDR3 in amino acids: CASSLSLAEELINEQYF. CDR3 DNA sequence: TGTGCCAGTAGTTTGTCCCTAGCGGAAGAGTTGATTAACGAGCAGTACTTC.

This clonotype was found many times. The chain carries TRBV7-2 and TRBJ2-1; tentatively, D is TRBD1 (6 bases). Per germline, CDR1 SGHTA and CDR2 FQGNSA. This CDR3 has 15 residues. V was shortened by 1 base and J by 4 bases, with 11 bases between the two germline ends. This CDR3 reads CASSLGAGQYNEQFF. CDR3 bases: TGTGCCAGCAGCTTAGGGGCAGGACAGTACAATGAGCAGTTCTTC.

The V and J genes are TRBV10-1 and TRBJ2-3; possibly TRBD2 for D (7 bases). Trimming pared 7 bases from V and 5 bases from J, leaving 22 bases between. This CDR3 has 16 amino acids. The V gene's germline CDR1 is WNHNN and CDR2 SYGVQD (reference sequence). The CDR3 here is CASKGGGDTFRDTQYF. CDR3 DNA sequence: TGCGCCAGCAAGGGGGGGGGGGATACCTTCAGAGATACGCAGTATTTT.

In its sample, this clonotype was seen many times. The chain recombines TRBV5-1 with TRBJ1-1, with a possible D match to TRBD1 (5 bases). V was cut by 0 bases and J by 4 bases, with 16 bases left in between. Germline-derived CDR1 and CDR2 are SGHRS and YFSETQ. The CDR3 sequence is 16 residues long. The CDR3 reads CASSLVQAGDGTEAFF. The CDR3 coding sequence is TGCGCCAGCAGCTTGGTACAGGCTGGAGATGGCACTGAAGCTTTCTTT.

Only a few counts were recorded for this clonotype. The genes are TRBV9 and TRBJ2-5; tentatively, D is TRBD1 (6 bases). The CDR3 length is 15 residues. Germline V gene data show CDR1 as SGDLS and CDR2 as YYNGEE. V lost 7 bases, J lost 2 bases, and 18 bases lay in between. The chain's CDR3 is CASGATGARQETQYF. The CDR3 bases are TGTGCCAGCGGCGCGACAGGAGCCCGTCAAGAGACCCAGTACTTC.

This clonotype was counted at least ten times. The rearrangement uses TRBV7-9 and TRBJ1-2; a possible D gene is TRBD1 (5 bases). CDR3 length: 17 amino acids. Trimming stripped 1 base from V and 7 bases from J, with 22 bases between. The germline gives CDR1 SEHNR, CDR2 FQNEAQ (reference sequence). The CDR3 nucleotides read TGTGCCAGCAGCTTAGGATGGGGGGACGACTTTTGGTTTGGCTACACCTTC. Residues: CASSLGWGDDFWFGYTF.

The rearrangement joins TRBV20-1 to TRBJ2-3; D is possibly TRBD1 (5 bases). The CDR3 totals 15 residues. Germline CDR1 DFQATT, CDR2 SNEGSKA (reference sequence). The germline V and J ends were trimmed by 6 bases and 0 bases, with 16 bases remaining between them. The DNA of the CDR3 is TGCAGTGCGGGGCAACCTTATTCTAGCACAGATACGCAGTATTTT. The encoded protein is CSAGQPYSSTDTQYF.

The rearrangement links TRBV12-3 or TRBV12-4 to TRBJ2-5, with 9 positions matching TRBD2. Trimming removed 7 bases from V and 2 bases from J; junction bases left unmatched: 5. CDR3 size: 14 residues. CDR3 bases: TGTGCCAGCAATGCTAGCGGGACACAAGAGACCCAGTACTTC. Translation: CASNASGTQETQYF.

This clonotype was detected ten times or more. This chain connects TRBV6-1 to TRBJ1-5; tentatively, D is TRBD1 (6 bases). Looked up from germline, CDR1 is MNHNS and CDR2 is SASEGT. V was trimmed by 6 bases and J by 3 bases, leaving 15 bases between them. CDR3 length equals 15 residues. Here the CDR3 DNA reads TGTGCCAGCAGCCTTCGGATGGGGGCCAATCAGCCCCAGCATTTT. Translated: CASSLRMGANQPQHF.

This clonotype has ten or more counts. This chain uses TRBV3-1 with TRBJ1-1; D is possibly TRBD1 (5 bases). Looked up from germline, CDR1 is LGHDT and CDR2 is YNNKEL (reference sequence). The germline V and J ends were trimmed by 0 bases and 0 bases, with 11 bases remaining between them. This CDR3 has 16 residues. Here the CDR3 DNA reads TGTGCCAGCAGCCAAGATCCGAGACAGCTGAACACTGAAGCTTTCTTT. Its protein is CASSQDPRQLNTEAFF.

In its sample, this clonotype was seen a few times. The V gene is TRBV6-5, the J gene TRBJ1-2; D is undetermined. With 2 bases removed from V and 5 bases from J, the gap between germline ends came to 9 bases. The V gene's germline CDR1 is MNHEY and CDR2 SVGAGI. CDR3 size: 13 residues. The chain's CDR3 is CASSYSGFYGYTF. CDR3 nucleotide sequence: TGTGCCAGCAGTTACAGTGGGTTTTATGGCTACACCTTC.

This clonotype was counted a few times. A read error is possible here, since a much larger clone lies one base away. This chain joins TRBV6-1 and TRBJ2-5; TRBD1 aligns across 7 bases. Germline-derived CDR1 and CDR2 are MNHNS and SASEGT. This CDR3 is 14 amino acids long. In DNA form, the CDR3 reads TGTGCCAGCAGTAAAGGGACAGTCCAAGAGACCCAGTGCTTC. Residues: CASSKGTVQETQCF.

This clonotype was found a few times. The CDR3 DNA sequence: TGTGCCAGCAGCTTACAGGGCGTTGAAGCTTTCTTT. Its protein product is CASSLQGVEAFF. The gene calls are TRBV7-6 and TRBJ1-1; D might be TRBD1 (5 bases). Looked up from germline, CDR1 is SGHVS and CDR2 is FNYEAQ. Trimming removed 2 bases at V and 7 bases at J, with 8 bases between. The CDR3 has 12 residues.

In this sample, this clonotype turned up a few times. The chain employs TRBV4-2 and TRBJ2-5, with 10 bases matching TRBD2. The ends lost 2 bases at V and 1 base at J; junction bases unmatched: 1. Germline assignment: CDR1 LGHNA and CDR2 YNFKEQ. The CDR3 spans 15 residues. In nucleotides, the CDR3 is TGTGCCAGCAGCCAACAGCGGGAGGGCCAAGAGACCCAGTACTTC. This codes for CASSQQREGQETQYF.

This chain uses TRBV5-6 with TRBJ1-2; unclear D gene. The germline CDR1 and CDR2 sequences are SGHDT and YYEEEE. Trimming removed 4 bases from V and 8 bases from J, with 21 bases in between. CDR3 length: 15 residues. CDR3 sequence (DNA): TGTGCCAGCAGCCAAACCATGGACCCGACTGGAGGCTACACCTTC. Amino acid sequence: CASSQTMDPTGGYTF.

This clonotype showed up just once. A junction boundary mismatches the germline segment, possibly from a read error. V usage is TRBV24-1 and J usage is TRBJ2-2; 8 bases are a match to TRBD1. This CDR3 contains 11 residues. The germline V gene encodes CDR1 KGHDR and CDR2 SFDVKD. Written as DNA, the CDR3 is TGTGCCGCCAGGGGGCACGGGGAGCTGTTTTTT. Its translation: CAARGHGELFF.

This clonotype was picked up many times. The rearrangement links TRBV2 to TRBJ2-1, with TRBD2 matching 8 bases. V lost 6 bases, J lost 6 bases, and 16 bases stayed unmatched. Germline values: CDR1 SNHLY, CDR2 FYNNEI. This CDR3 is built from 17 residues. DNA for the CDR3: TGTGCCAGCAGACTAAGTGTGGTAGCGGGACATGTCAATGAGCAGTTCTTC. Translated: CASRLSVVAGHVNEQFF.

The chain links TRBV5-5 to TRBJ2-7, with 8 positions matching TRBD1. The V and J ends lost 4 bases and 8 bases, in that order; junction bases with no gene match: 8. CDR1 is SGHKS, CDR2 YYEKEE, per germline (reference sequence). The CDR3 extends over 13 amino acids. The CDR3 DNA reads TGTGCCAGCAGCACCCCGGGACAGGCACAGCAGTACTTC. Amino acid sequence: CASSTPGQAQQYF.